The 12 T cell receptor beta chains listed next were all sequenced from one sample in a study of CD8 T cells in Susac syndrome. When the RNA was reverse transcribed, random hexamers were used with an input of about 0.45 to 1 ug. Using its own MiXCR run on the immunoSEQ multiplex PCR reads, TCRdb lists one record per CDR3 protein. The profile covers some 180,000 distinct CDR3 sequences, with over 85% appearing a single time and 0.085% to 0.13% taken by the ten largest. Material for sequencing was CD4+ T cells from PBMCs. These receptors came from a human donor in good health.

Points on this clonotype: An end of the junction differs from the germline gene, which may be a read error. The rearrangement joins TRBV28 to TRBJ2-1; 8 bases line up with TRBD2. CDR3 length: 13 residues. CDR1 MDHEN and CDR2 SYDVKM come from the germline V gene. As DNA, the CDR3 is TGTGCCAGCACTCCCTTTATGGGACTAGACAGAGTCTTC. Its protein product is CASTPFMGLDRVF.

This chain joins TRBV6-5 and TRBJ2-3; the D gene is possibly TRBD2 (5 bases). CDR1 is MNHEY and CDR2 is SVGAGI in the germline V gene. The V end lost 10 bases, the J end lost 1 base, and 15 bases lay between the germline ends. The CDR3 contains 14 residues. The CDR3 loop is CAIKQARGTDTQYF. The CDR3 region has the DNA TGTGCCATTAAGCAAGCGAGGGGCACAGATACGCAGTATTTT.

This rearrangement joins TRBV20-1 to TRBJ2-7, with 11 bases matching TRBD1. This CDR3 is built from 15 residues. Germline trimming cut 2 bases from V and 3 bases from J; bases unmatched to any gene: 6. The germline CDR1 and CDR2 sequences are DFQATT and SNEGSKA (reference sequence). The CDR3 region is CSARNWDRGVYEQYF. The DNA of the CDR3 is TGCAGTGCTAGAAACTGGGACAGGGGGGTCTACGAGCAGTACTTC.

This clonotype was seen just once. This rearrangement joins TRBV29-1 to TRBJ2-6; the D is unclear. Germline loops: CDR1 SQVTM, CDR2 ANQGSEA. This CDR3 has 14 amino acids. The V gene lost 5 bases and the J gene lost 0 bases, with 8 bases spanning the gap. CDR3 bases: TGCAGCGTTTACAGTACCTCTGGGGCCAACGTCCTGACTTTC. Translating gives CSVYSTSGANVLTF. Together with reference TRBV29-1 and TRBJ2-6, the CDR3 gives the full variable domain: SAVISQKPSRDICQRGTSLTIQCQVDSQVTMMFWYRQQPGQSLTLIATANQGSEATYESGFVIDKFPISRPNLTFSTLTVSNMSPEDSSIYLCSVYSTSGANVLTFGAGSRLTVL.

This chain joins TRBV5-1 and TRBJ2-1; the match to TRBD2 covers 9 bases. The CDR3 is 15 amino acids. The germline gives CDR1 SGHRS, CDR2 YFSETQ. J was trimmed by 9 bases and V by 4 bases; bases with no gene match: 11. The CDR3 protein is CASSPGVAGVPEQFF. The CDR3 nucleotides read TGCGCCAGCAGCCCCGGGGTAGCGGGAGTACCTGAGCAGTTCTTC.

CDR3 protein: CSARDQGTRDYEQYF. In nucleotides, the CDR3 is TGCAGTGCTAGAGACCAGGGAACAAGGGACTACGAGCAGTACTTC. V usage is TRBV20-1 and J usage is TRBJ2-7; D might be TRBD1 (5 bases). Germline CDR1 reads DFQATT; CDR2 reads SNEGSKA (reference sequence). V shed 0 bases and J shed 3 bases, with 15 bases lying between them. The CDR3 is 15 amino acids.

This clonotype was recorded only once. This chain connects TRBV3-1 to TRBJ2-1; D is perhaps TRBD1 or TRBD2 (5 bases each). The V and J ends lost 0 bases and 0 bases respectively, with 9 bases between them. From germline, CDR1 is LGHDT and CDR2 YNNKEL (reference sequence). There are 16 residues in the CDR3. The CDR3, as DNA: TGTGCCAGCAGCCAAGACCCGGGGCACTCCTACAATGAGCAGTTCTTC. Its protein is CASSQDPGHSYNEQFF.

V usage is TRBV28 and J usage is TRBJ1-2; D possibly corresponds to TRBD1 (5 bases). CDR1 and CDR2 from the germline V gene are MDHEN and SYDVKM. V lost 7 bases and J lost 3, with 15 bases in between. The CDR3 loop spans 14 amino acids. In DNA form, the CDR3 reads TGTGCCAGCACCGAATTGGGGCAGTACTATGGCTACACCTTC. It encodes CASTELGQYYGYTF.

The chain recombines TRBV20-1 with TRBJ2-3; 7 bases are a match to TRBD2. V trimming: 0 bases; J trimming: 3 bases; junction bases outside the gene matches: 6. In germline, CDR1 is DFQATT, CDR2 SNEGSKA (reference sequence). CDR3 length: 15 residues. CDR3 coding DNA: TGCAGTGCTAGAGATCTCCGGGGAGGGACAGATACGCAGTATTTT. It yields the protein CSARDLRGGTDTQYF.

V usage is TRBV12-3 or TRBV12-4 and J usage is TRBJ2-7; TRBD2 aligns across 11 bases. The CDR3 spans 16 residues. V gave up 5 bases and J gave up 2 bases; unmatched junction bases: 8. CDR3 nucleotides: TGTGCCAGCAGTCAACTAGCGGGGGTGGGGGCCTACGAGCAGTACTTC. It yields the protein CASSQLAGVGAYEQYF.

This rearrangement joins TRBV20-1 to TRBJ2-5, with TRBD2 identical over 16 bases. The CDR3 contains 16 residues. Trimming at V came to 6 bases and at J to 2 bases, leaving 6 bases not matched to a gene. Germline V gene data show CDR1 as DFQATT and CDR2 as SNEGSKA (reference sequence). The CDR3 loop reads CSASGLAGGGQETQYF. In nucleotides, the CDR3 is TGCAGTGCATCGGGACTAGCGGGAGGGGGGCAAGAGACCCAGTACTTC.

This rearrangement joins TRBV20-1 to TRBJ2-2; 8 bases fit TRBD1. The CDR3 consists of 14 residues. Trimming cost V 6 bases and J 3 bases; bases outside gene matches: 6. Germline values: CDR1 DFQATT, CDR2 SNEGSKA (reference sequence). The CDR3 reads CSAPGQGYTGELFF. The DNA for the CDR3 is TGCAGTGCCCCTGGACAGGGCTACACCGGGGAGCTGTTTTTT.